This T cell receptor (beta chain) stems from a study of T cells in tuberculosis. Study-wide results and limits: Shorter CDR3-alpha in active tuberculosis partly drove smaller distances. Active tuberculosis TCR-alpha repertoires lay closer to GMM-specific TCRs than IGRA-negative controls, suggesting clonal expansion.

With regard to this clone: Its antigen is still unknown.

At study entry, adolescents had tuberculin skin tests and IGRA screening. Sequencing was performed with immunoSEQ multiplex PCR; in TCRdb, only in-frame clones are kept and a portion is missing. The table shows tens of thousands of clones, with nearly 97% occurring only once. Germline V gene lookup returns CDR1 MGHRA and CDR2 YSYEKL. This CDR3 contains 16 residues. V was pared by 0 bases and J by 3 bases, with 12 bases between. The clonotype originates from a donor under 30 with latent tuberculosis or without tuberculosis infection. Material for sequencing was PBMCs. The rearrangement links TRBV4-1 to TRBJ1-5; D is perhaps TRBD1 (5 bases). DNA for the CDR3: TGCGCCAGCAGCCAAGAGGGGCGACTCATCAATCAGCCCCAGCATTTT. This codes for CASSQEGRLINQPQHF.